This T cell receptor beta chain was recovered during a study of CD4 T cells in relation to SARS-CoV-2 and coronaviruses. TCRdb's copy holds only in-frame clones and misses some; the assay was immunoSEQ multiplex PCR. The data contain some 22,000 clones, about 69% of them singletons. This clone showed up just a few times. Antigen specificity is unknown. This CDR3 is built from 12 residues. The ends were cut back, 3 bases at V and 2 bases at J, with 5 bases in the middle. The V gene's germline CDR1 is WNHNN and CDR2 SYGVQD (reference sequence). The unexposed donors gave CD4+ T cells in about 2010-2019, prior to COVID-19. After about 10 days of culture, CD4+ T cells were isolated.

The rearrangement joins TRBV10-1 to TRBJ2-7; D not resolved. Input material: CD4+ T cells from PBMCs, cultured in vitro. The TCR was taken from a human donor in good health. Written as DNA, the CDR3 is TGCGCCAGCAGTGACACCGCCTACGAGCAGTACTTC. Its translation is CASSDTAYEQYF.